A single TCR beta chain is shown here with its context. The antigen remains undetermined. This sample is drawn from a study of T cells in localized non-small cell lung cancer. Some clones are missing from TCRdb's copy, which holds only in-frame ones; the method was immunoSEQ multiplex PCR. In the table there are about 13,000 clones, around 83% of which are singletons. Germline lookup yields CDR1 SQVTM and CDR2 ANQGSEA. The CDR3 contains 13 residues. Unmatched junction bases numbered 5, after V lost 7 bases and J lost 0 bases. Study-wide points: Uninvolved adjacent lung showed peak T cell clonality, exceeding tumor.

This chain uses TRBV29-1 with TRBJ1-1, with 7 positions matching TRBD1. This material consisted of peripheral blood, taken before any cancer treatment. This TCR was sampled from a male donor at least 60 years old with stage III lung adenocarcinoma. Here the CDR3 reads CSGQGNMNTEAFF. In DNA, the CDR3 is TGCAGCGGACAGGGCAACATGAACACTGAAGCTTTCTTT.